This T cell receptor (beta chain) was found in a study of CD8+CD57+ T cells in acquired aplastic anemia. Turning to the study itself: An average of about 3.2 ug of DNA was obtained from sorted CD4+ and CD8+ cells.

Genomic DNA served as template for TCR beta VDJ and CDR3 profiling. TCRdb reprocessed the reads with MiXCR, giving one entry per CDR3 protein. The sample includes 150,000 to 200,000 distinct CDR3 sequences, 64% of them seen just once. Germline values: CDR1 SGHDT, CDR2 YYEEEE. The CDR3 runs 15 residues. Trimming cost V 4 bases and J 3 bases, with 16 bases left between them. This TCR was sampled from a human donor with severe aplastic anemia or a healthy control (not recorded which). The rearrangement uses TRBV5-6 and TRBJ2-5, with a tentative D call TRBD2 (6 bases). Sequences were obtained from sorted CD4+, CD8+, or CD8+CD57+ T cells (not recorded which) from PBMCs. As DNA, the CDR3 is TGTGCCAGCAGCCCCTCGTCGGGGACTGAAGAGACCCAGTACTTC. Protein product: CASSPSSGTEETQYF.